The T cell receptor beta chain under discussion was sequenced for a study of technical replicates of blood from several donors. Sequencing used immunoSEQ multiplex PCR; TCRdb keeps in-frame clones, though not all of them. The sample includes approximately 50,000 clones, 94% of them seen just once. From germline, CDR1 is SGHVS and CDR2 FNYEAQ. The CDR3 spans 15 residues. The germline V and J ends were trimmed by 5 bases and 0 bases, with 10 bases remaining between them. The sequenced sample was T cells isolated from PBMCs. V usage is TRBV7-6 and J usage is TRBJ1-4; a possible D gene is TRBD1 (5 bases). The receptor was isolated from a human donor in good health. CDR3 coding DNA: TGTGCCAGCAGCAAAAGACAGTCAACTAATGAAAAACTGTTTTTT. It codes for CASSKRQSTNEKLFF.